A selection of T cell receptor beta chains follows, all from one sample in a study of early T cells in non-severe SARS-CoV-2 infection. TCRdb re-called the 5' RACE reads through MiXCR, storing one row per CDR3 protein. The table shows around 72,000 distinct CDR3 sequences, with about a tenth occurring only once. Here the sequenced sample was whole blood, taken at baseline. The source of these receptors is an adult who was a healthcare worker with PCR-confirmed SARS-CoV-2 infection or an uninfected control (not recorded which). CDR3s include the opening cysteine and the closing phenylalanine or tryptophan. The D gene is left open where the match is weak. Rows may omit the clone size; those that give it use once, few, many or a size class.

D gene,J gene,clone size,V gene,CDR3 protein,CDR3 DNA
TRBD2,TRBJ2-1,few,TRBV24-1,CATSRTSGGNEQFF,TGTGCCACCAGTAGGACTAGCGGGGGCAATGAGCAGTTCTTC
TRBD1,TRBJ1-1,many,TRBV4-1,CASSQPTGASTEAFF,TGCGCCAGCAGCCAACCAACAGGGGCGAGTACTGAAGCTTTCTTT
-,TRBJ2-3,few,TRBV6-5,CASKARSPFTDTQYF,TGTGCCAGCAAGGCACGCTCGCCATTCACAGATACGCAGTATTTT
TRBD1,TRBJ2-1,once,TRBV18,CASSPIGGGTGYNEQFF,TGTGCCAGCTCACCAATAGGAGGCGGGACAGGCTACAATGAGCAGTTCTTC
-,TRBJ2-1,many,TRBV5-1,CASSLDRGAGRSSYNEQFF,TGCGCCAGCAGCTTGGATAGGGGAGCGGGCCGGAGCTCCTACAATGAGCAGTTCTTC
-,TRBJ2-2,-,TRBV11-3,CASRQKEGATGELFF,TGTGCCAGCAGACAAAAGGAGGGGGCAACCGGGGAGCTGTTTTTT
-,TRBJ2-7,many,TRBV12-3/TRBV12-4,CASSPGVYEQYF,TGTGCCAGCAGCCCCGGGGTTTACGAGCAGTACTTC
-,TRBJ1-6,few,TRBV28,CASSPPGRNSPLHF,TGTGCCAGCAGCCCCCCCGGGCGGAATTCACCCCTCCACTTT
TRBD1,TRBJ2-3,few,TRBV24-1,CATSDYLIGTGNTDTQYF,TGTGCCACCAGTGATTACCTCATCGGGACAGGGAACACAGATACGCAGTATTTT
-,TRBJ2-5,-,TRBV20-1,CSARDGMGLGTQYF,TGCAGTGCTAGAGATGGGATGGGGCTTGGGACCCAGTACTTC
-,TRBJ2-5,-,TRBV7-6,CASSLVEGSFQETQYF,TGTGCCAGCAGCTTAGTTGAGGGATCGTTTCAAGAGACCCAGTACTTC